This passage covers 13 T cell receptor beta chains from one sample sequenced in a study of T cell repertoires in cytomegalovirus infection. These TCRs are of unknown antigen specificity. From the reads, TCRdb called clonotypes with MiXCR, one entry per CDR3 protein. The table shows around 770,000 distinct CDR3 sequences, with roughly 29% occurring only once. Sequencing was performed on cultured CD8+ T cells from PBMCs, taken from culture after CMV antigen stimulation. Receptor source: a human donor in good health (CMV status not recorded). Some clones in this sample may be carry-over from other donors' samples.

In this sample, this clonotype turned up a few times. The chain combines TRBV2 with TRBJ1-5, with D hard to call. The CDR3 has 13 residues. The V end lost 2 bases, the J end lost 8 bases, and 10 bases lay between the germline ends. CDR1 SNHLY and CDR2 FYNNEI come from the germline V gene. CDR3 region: CASSEPFSEPQHF. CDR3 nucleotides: TGTGCCAGCAGTGAACCCTTTTCGGAGCCCCAGCATTTT.

The CDR3 DNA sequence: TGTGCCAGCAGCTTGAGCAGTCCCAACAATGAGCAGTTCTTC. It specifies CASSLSSPNNEQFF. The V and J genes are TRBV11-3 and TRBJ2-1; D gene ambiguous. The CDR3 loop spans 14 amino acids. The germline V gene has CDR1 SGHNT and CDR2 YENEEA. The germline V and J ends were trimmed by 3 bases and 5 bases, with 11 bases remaining between them.

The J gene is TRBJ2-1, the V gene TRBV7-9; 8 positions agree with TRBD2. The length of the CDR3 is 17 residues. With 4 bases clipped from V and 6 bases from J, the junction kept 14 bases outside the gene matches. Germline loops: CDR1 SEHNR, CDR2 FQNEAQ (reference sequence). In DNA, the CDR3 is TGTGCCAGCAGCTCCGGGGAAGCGGGGGTTTCCCGCAATGAGCAGTTCTTC. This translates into CASSSGEAGVSRNEQFF.

CDR3 DNA: TGTGCCAGCAGTGATGGGCGGCCTGAAGCTTTCTTT. Translating it yields CASSDGRPEAFF. J is TRBJ1-1 and V is TRBV6-1; D is undetermined. This CDR3 has 12 amino acids. Germline CDR1 reads MNHNS; CDR2 reads SASEGT. Deletions cut 3 bases from V and 6 bases from J, with 8 bases between.

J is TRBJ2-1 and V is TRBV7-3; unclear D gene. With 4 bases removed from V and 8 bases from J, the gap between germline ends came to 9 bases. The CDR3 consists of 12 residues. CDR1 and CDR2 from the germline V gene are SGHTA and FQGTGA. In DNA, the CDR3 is TGTGCCAGCAGCTCGAGTAACGATGAGCAGTTCTTC. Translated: CASSSSNDEQFF.

The chain's CDR3 is CASSGGVGGYTF. CDR3 bases: TGTGCCAGCAGCGGCGGGGTCGGTGGCTACACCTTC. The V gene is TRBV9, the J gene TRBJ1-2; the D is unclear. Germline V lookup: CDR1 SGDLS, CDR2 YYNGEE. This CDR3 spans 12 amino acids. Between the trimmed V and J ends, which lost 3 bases and 7 bases, there was a span of 10 bases.

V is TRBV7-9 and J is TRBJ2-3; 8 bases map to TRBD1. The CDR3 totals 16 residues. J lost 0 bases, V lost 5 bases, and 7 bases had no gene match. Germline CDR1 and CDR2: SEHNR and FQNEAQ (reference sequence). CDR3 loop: CASSKPDRESTDTQYF. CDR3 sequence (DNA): TGTGCCAGCAGCAAACCGGACAGGGAAAGCACAGATACGCAGTATTTT.

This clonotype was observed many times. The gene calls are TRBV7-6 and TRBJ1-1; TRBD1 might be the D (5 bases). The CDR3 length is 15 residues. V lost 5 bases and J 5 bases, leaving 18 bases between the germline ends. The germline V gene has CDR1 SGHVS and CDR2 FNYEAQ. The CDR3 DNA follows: TGTGCCAGCAGCCTAGGGGTGGGGCGGAGGACTGAAGCTTTCTTT. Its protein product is CASSLGVGRRTEAFF.

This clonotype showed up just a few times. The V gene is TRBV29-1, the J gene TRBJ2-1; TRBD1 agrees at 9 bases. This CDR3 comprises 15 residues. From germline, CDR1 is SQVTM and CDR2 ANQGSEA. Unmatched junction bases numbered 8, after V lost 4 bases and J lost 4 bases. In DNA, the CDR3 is TGCAGCGTTGGGGGGGGACAGGGCCTATACAATGAGCAGTTCTTC. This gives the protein CSVGGGQGLYNEQFF.

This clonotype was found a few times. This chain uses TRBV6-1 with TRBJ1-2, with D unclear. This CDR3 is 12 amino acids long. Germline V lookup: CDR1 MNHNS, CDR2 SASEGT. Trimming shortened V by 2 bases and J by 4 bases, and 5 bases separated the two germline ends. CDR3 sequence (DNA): TGTGCCAGCAGTGAATGTGGCTATGGCTACACCTTC. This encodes CASSECGYGYTF.

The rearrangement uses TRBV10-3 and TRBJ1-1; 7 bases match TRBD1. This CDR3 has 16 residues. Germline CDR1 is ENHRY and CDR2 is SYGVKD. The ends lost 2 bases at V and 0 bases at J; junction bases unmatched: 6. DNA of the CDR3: TGTGCCATCAGTGAGCAGGGGGGACCTGTGAACACTGAAGCTTTCTTT. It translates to CAISEQGGPVNTEAFF.

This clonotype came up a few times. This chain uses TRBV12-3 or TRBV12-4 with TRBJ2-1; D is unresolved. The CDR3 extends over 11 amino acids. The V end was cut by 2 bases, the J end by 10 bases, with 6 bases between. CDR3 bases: TGTGCCAGCAGTTTAAGAGTGGAGCAGTTCTTC. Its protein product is CASSLRVEQFF.

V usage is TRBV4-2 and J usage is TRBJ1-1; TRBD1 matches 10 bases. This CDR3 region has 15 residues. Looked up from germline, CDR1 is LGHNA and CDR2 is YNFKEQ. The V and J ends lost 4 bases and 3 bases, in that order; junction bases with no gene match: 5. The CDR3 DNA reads TGTGCCAGCAGCCGCAGACAGGGGGCTCACACTGAAGCTTTCTTT. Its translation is CASSRRQGAHTEAFF.